The 4 T cell receptor beta chains below come from one sample, sequenced in a study of blood T cell repertoires in COVID-19. Using immunoSEQ multiplex PCR, the repertoire was profiled, and TCRdb retains in-frame clones only, with some absent. This table has under 200,000 clones, about 88% appearing once. Sample: peripheral blood. All receptors come from a woman older than 75 with acute or convalescent COVID-19.

This clone was seen a handful of times. This chain uses TRBV6-1 with TRBJ1-2, with TRBD1 matching 7 bases. Germline trimming cut 2 bases from V and 0 bases from J; bases unmatched to any gene: 12. Germline CDR1 is MNHNS and CDR2 is SASEGT. This CDR3 comprises 18 residues. The CDR3 DNA is TGTGCCAGCAGTGAACAATTTTGGGACAGACGATCTAACTATGGCTACACCTTC. This gives the protein CASSEQFWDRRSNYGYTF.

The chain is built from TRBV18 and TRBJ1-5, with a possible D match to TRBD1 (5 bases). The CDR3 extends over 18 amino acids. Trimming took off 2 bases at V and 3 bases at J, with 20 bases between the two ends. Germline CDR1 KGHSH, CDR2 LQKENI. CDR3 in DNA: TGTGCCAGCTCACCAGTTGCAGGGATTAGGGGAAACAATCAGCCCCAGCATTTT. It encodes CASSPVAGIRGNNQPQHF.

The V gene is TRBV11-2, the J gene TRBJ2-7; 8 nucleotides agree with TRBD2. This CDR3 has 14 residues. CDR1 and CDR2 from the germline V gene are SGHAT and FQNNGV. With 5 bases clipped from V and 2 bases from J, the junction kept 5 bases outside the gene matches. CDR3 region: CASSRTSGAYEQYF. The CDR3 region has the DNA TGTGCCAGCAGCCGCACTAGCGGAGCCTACGAGCAGTACTTC. Combining the CDR3 with reference TRBV11-2 and TRBJ2-7 gives the whole variable domain EAGVAQSPRYKIIEKRQSVAFWCNPISGHATLYWYQQILGQGPKLLIQFQNNGVVDDSQLPKDRFSAERLKGVDSTLKIQPAKLEDSAVYLCASSRTSGAYEQYFGPGTRLTVT.

In regard to this clone: Other DNA sequences from this sample encode an identical CDR3 as well. The chain employs TRBV7-2 and TRBJ2-2, with 10 bases fitting TRBD2. The CDR3 is made up of 16 amino acids. CDR1 and CDR2 (germline): SGHTA, FQGNSA. V lost 5 bases and J lost 1; bases outside the gene matches: 4. The CDR3 DNA sequence: TGTGCCAGCAGCCCAGGACTAGCGGTGAACACCGGGGAGCTGTTTTTT. Protein: CASSPGLAVNTGELFF.